The 29 T cell receptor beta chains reported below all come from one sample, sequenced in a study of OX40 agonist ivuxolimab in advanced cancers. Libraries were prepared by immunoSEQ multiplex PCR; TCRdb keeps only in-frame clonotypes and omits some of them. The table has around 31,000 clones, 75% to 90% seen once. The material sequenced was CD4+ or CD8+ T cells sorted from blood, taken in a trial of the OX40 agonist ivuxolimab. These receptors were taken from an adult with an advanced solid tumor such as melanoma, head and neck, liver or kidney cancer.

J is TRBJ2-7 and V is TRBV21-1; the table's TRBD2 call for D was not verified on the DNA. TRBV21-1 is marked as a pseudogene. The CDR3 extends over 21 amino acids. This CDR3 reads CASSKEGTGITSGRVRYEQYF. The CDR3 DNA follows: TGTGCCAGCAGCAAAGAGGGTACAGGGATAACTAGCGGGAGAGTTCGCTACGAGCAGTACTTC.

J is TRBJ2-5 and V is TRBV4-1; perhaps TRBD2 as D (6 bases). Germline V gene lookup returns CDR1 MGHRA and CDR2 YSYEKL. Trimming took 0 bases from V and 13 from J, leaving 12 bases between them. The CDR3 has 12 residues. For the CDR3, the DNA is TGCGCCAGCAGCCAAGAGGGGGGAGCCCGGTACTTC. Protein sequence: CASSQEGGARYF.

The V and J genes are TRBV28 and TRBJ2-1; the D is unclear. The CDR3 length is 13 residues. V was shortened by 3 bases and J by 7 bases, with 10 bases between the two germline ends. The germline gives CDR1 MDHEN, CDR2 SYDVKM. CDR3 coding DNA: TGTGCCAGCAGTTTCGGGCCCCTTAATGAGCAGTTCTTC. Translation: CASSFGPLNEQFF. The whole variable domain, remainder taken from reference TRBV28 and TRBJ2-1, is DVKVTQSSRYLVKRTGEKVFLECVQDMDHENMFWYRQDPGLGLRLIYFSYDVKMKEKGDIPEGYSVSREKKERFSLILESASTNQTSMYLCASSFGPLNEQFFGPGTRLTVL.

V gene TRBV2 combines with J gene TRBJ1-4, with D perhaps matching TRBD1 (5 bases). The CDR3 runs to 18 residues. V dropped 4 bases and J dropped 7 bases, with 25 bases sitting between them. The germline CDR1 and CDR2 sequences are SNHLY and FYNNEI. The CDR3 region has the DNA TGTGCCAGCAGTGTTAGTCAGGGTCAACATCGGTTAGGTGAAAAACTGTTTTTT. This gives the protein CASSVSQGQHRLGEKLFF.

V gene TRBV13 combines with J gene TRBJ1-2; 7 bases are shared with TRBD1. V gave up 5 bases and J gave up 8 bases; unmatched junction bases: 11. CDR3 length: 14 amino acids. The germline CDR1 and CDR2 sequences are PRHDT and FYEKMQ (reference sequence). CDR3: CASSPRTGYMGYTF. DNA of the CDR3: TGTGCCAGCAGCCCCCGGACAGGCTATATGGGCTACACCTTC.

The V gene is TRBV6-5, the J gene TRBJ2-1, with 11 bases fitting TRBD1. CDR1 is MNHEY and CDR2 is SVGAGI in the germline V gene. The CDR3 covers 14 residues. V lost 5 bases and J lost 7; bases outside the gene matches: 4. CDR3 protein: CASSPGQGANEQFF. CDR3 sequence (DNA): TGTGCCAGCAGTCCTGGACAGGGGGCGAATGAGCAGTTCTTC.

J is TRBJ1-1 and V is TRBV7-6, with D perhaps TRBD1 (6 bases). Trimming pared 1 base from V and 1 base from J, leaving 10 bases between. The CDR3 consists of 15 residues. Germline V gene data show CDR1 as SGHVS and CDR2 as FNYEAQ. The CDR3 sequence: CASSLEPGANTEAFF. The CDR3 DNA follows: TGTGCCAGCAGCTTAGAGCCGGGGGCGAACACTGAAGCTTTCTTT.

The genes are TRBV18 and TRBJ1-4; 7 bases line up with TRBD1. CDR1 and CDR2 (germline): KGHSH, LQKENI. V dropped 3 bases and J dropped 1; count of bases not matched to a gene: 17. This CDR3 contains 20 residues. CDR3 in amino acids: CASSPGSGGTLRRTNEKLFF. DNA for the CDR3: TGTGCCAGCTCACCGGGGTCAGGGGGGACCCTAAGACGAACTAATGAAAAACTGTTTTTT.

The CDR3 reads CASSLSPGGPGDTQYF. In DNA, the CDR3 is TGTGCCAGCAGTTTATCTCCGGGAGGGCCCGGAGATACGCAGTATTTT. The V call is TRBV28, the J call TRBJ2-3, with TRBD2 matching over 8 bases. The CDR3 is made up of 16 amino acids. J lost 5 bases, V lost 1 base, and 8 bases had no gene match. Looked up from germline, CDR1 is MDHEN and CDR2 is SYDVKM.

The rearrangement joins TRBV7-9 to TRBJ1-2; a possible D gene is TRBD1 (6 bases). Germline CDR1 reads SEHNR; CDR2 reads FQNEAQ (reference sequence). The CDR3 has 16 amino acids. V shed 2 bases and J shed 2 bases, with 15 bases lying between them. The CDR3 is CASSLPAGAVNYGYTF. CDR3 DNA sequence: TGTGCCAGCAGCTTACCCGCGGGGGCTGTCAACTATGGCTACACCTTC.

The V call is TRBV6-4, the J call TRBJ2-7, with unresolved D. The CDR3 has 13 residues. Germline V CDR1 and CDR2: MRHNA, SNTAGT. Between the trimmed V and J ends, which lost 6 bases and 4 bases, there was a span of 13 bases. CDR3 in amino acids: CASSLGWGYEQYF. CDR3 coding DNA: TGTGCCAGCAGCCTAGGTTGGGGTTACGAGCAGTACTTC.

The genes are TRBV7-9 and TRBJ1-1, with D tentatively TRBD1 (5 bases). V was shortened by 0 bases and J by 4 bases, with 12 bases between the two germline ends. Germline V gene sequence: CDR1 SEHNR, CDR2 FQNEAQ (reference sequence). The CDR3 contains 15 residues. CDR3 DNA: TGTGCCAGCAGCTTAGCAGGGTCGGGGGGCACTGAAGCTTTCTTT. Translated, it gives CASSLAGSGGTEAFF.

The CDR3 DNA is TGTGCCAGCAGTCCCCAGGACAGGGGGGCCTATGGCTACACCTTC. This translates into CASSPQDRGAYGYTF. The rearrangement links TRBV28 to TRBJ1-2; 10 bases are shared with TRBD1. Germline assignment: CDR1 MDHEN and CDR2 SYDVKM. The CDR3 runs 15 residues. V lost 5 bases to trimming and J lost 4 bases; unmatched junction nucleotides: 7.

The rearrangement uses TRBV9 and TRBJ1-2; D possibly corresponds to TRBD1 (5 bases). CDR1 and CDR2 (germline): SGDLS, YYNGEE. Trimming shortened V by 5 bases and J by 11 bases, and 16 bases separated the two germline ends. This CDR3 has 12 residues. CDR3 residues: CASRGERTSYTF. The CDR3 bases are TGTGCCAGCAGGGGGGAGAGAACTTCATACACCTTC. The full variable domain, with the rest looked up from reference TRBV9 and TRBJ1-2, is DSGVTQTPKHLITATGQRVTLRCSPRSGDLSVYWYQQSLDQGLQFLIQYYNGEERAKGNILERFSAQQFPDLHSELNLSSLELGDSALYFCASRGERTSYTFGSGTRLTVV.

This chain uses TRBV7-9 with TRBJ2-3; D is possibly TRBD2 (5 bases). Deletions cut 2 bases from V and 2 bases from J, with 11 bases between. Germline values: CDR1 SEHNR, CDR2 FQNEAQ (reference sequence). The length of the CDR3 is 15 residues. CDR3 in DNA: TGTGCCAGCAGCTTAAGAGGGCAGTTCACAGATACGCAGTATTTT. Protein sequence: CASSLRGQFTDTQYF.

The V and J genes are TRBV28 and TRBJ1-4, with TRBD1 identical over 8 bases. The V gene's germline CDR1 is MDHEN and CDR2 SYDVKM. Unmatched junction bases numbered 11, after V lost 6 bases and J lost 8 bases. The CDR3 totals 15 residues. CDR3 sequence: CASRSGQGSPEKLFF. DNA of the CDR3: TGTGCCAGCAGATCTGGACAGGGATCTCCAGAAAAACTGTTTTTT.

The V gene is TRBV5-1, the J gene TRBJ2-7; TRBD1 matches at 8 bases. V lost 3 bases and J lost 4; bases outside the gene matches: 6. Germline CDR1 is SGHRS and CDR2 is YFSETQ. CDR3 size: 14 residues. The CDR3 coding sequence is TGCGCCAGCAGCTCAGGACAGGGAGGATACGAGCAGTACTTC. The encoded protein is CASSSGQGGYEQYF.

The V call is TRBV2, the J call TRBJ2-5; no definite D call. CDR3 length: 12 amino acids. Per the germline V gene, CDR1 is SNHLY and CDR2 is FYNNEI. Trimming shortened V by 6 bases and J by 9 bases, and 14 bases separated the two germline ends. This CDR3 reads CASRSFFLPQYF. The CDR3 DNA sequence: TGTGCCAGCAGATCCTTCTTCTTACCCCAGTACTTC. The variable domain in full, with the rest retrieved from reference TRBV2 and TRBJ2-5, is EPEVTQTPSHQVTQMGQEVILRCVPISNHLYFYWYRQILGQKVEFLVSFYNNEISEKSEIFDDQFSVERPDGSNFTLKIRSTKLEDSAMYFCASRSFFLPQYFGPGTRLLVL.

V gene TRBV7-2 combines with J gene TRBJ2-3, with 9 bases fitting TRBD2. The CDR3 is 18 residues long. CDR1 is SGHTA and CDR2 is FQGNSA in the germline V gene. With V trimmed by 6 bases and J by 3 bases, 16 bases remained unmatched. The CDR3 DNA follows: TGTGCCAGCAGTTCCACCGGGCGGGGACTAGCATTGACAGATACGCAGTATTTT. This translates into CASSSTGRGLALTDTQYF.

The V and J genes are TRBV9 and TRBJ2-3; weak D call: TRBD2 (5 bases). CDR3 size: 15 residues. The V and J ends lost 3 bases and 0 bases respectively, with 11 bases between them. Germline CDR1 SGDLS, CDR2 YYNGEE. The CDR3 spells CASSGADLSTDTQYF. As DNA, the CDR3 is TGTGCCAGCAGCGGAGCGGATTTAAGCACAGATACGCAGTATTTT.

The V gene is TRBV6-6, the J gene TRBJ2-3; TRBD2 agrees at 7 bases. The V and J ends lost 5 bases and 6 bases, in that order; junction bases with no gene match: 8. The CDR3 is 14 residues long. CDR1 is MNHNY, CDR2 SVGAGI, per germline (reference sequence). DNA of the CDR3: TGTGCCAGCAGTCGGACTAGTGGGATCGATACGCAGTATTTT. Amino acids: CASSRTSGIDTQYF.

This chain joins TRBV5-1 and TRBJ1-1; no reliable D call. The germline CDR1 and CDR2 sequences are SGHRS and YFSETQ. The CDR3 consists of 13 residues. The V gene lost 5 bases and the J gene lost 3 bases, with 11 bases spanning the gap. The CDR3 loop is CASRATGYTEAFF. The CDR3 DNA sequence: TGCGCCAGCAGGGCTACGGGGTACACTGAAGCTTTCTTT.

The chain carries TRBV9 and TRBJ1-2; D perhaps matches TRBD1 (5 bases). The V gene's germline CDR1 is SGDLS and CDR2 YYNGEE. CDR3 length: 15 amino acids. Trimming took off 2 bases at V and 0 bases at J, with 11 bases between the two ends. CDR3 in DNA: TGTGCCAGCAGCGTTGGGACTACCACTAACTATGGCTACACCTTC. Protein: CASSVGTTTNYGYTF.

J is TRBJ2-2 and V is TRBV7-9; D might be TRBD1 (5 bases). The germline V and J ends were trimmed by 4 bases and 10 bases, with 16 bases remaining between them. Looked up from germline, CDR1 is SEHNR and CDR2 is FQNEAQ (reference sequence). CDR3 length: 14 amino acids. In DNA, the CDR3 is TGTGCCAGCAGCTCGGCCGAACAGGTCGTGGAGCTGTTTTTT. This encodes CASSSAEQVVELFF. The whole variable domain, filled in from reference TRBV7-9 and TRBJ2-2, reads DTGVSQNPRHKITKRGQNVTFRCDPISEHNRLYWYRQTLGQGPEFLTYFQNEAQLEKSRLLSDRFSAERPKGSFSTLEIQRTEQGDSAMYLCASSSAEQVVELFFGEGSRLTVL.

The V and J genes are TRBV27 and TRBJ2-3, with D unclear. This CDR3 region has 12 residues. Germline assignment: CDR1 MNHEY and CDR2 SMNVEV (reference sequence). Trimming took 6 bases from V and 6 from J, leaving 10 bases between them. The CDR3 DNA reads TGTGCCAGCAGCGAGCGTGGGGATACGCAGTATTTT. It encodes CASSERGDTQYF.

This clone was observed once. The chain is built from TRBV5-5 and TRBJ2-7; the D gene is possibly TRBD1 (6 bases). The CDR3 totals 14 residues. V was shortened by 3 bases and J by 0 bases, with 10 bases between the two germline ends. Germline V CDR1 and CDR2: SGHKS, YYEKEE (reference sequence). The CDR3 here is CASSWTETSYEQYF. The CDR3 DNA follows: TGTGCCAGCAGCTGGACAGAAACCTCCTACGAGCAGTACTTC.

The chain couples TRBV6-5 to TRBJ1-1; D is unclear. Germline-derived CDR1 and CDR2 are MNHEY and SVGAGI. This CDR3 has 14 residues. Trimming took 4 bases from V and 2 from J, leaving 11 bases between them. CDR3 nucleotides: TGTGCCAGCAGTTTAACGGCAGTTAACACTGAAGCTTTCTTT. This translates into CASSLTAVNTEAFF.

This sequence joins TRBV10-2 and TRBJ2-7; a weak D match, TRBD1 (6 bases). V was cut by 6 bases and J by 0 bases, with 12 bases left in between. Germline V CDR1 and CDR2: WSHSY, SAAADI. This CDR3 is built from 14 residues. The CDR3 nucleotides read TGCGCCAGCAGGGACCGGGACAACTCCTACGAGCAGTACTTC. This sequence encodes CASRDRDNSYEQYF.

This chain links TRBV7-9 with TRBJ2-7; D may be TRBD1 or TRBD2 (5 bases each). V gave up 2 bases and J gave up 5 bases, with 10 bases separating them. Germline CDR1 is SEHNR and CDR2 is FQNEAQ (reference sequence). CDR3 size: 13 residues. The chain's CDR3 is CASSLTGPNEQYF. The CDR3 DNA follows: TGTGCCAGCAGCTTAACGGGGCCCAACGAGCAGTACTTC.